The T cell receptor beta chain under discussion was sequenced for a study of blood T cell repertoires in COVID-19. Across the whole study: The United States, Italy and Spain were the sources of the acute and convalescent COVID-19 samples. The analysed material was cDNA or gDNA that came from T cells, B-cell-depleted T cells, or PBMCs.

In the study's own analysis: The assay estimated nucleated cells by amplifying reference gene primers. Method: immunoSEQ multiplex PCR; TCRdb's copy keeps in-frame clones and lacks some. That table gives V, J and clone size, and the DNA gave D and trimming. Among about 250,000 clones listed, about 70% were seen once. Germline trimming cut 2 bases from V and 2 bases from J; bases unmatched to any gene: 7. Germline CDR1 SGHRS, CDR2 YFSETQ. CDR3 length: 16 amino acids. The sequenced sample consisted of peripheral blood. The source of this sequence is an elderly woman with acute or convalescent COVID-19. The chain is built from TRBV5-1 and TRBJ2-3; 8 bases match TRBD2. This CDR3 is CASSFRASGSTDTQYF. The CDR3 DNA is TGCGCCAGCAGCTTCAGGGCTAGCGGGTCCACAGATACGCAGTATTTT.